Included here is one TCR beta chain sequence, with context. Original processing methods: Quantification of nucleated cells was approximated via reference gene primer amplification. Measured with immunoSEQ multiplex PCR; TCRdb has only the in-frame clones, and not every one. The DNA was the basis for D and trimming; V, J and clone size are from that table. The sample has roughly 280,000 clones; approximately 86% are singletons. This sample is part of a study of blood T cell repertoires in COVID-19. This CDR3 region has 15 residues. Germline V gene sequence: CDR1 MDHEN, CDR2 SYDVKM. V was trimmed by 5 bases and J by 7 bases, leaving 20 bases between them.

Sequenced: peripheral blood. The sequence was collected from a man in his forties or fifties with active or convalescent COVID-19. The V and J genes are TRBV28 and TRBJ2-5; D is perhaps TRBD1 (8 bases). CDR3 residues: CASSTSGQASGTQYF. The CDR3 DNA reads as TGTGCCAGCAGTACATCGGGACAGGCTAGCGGGACCCAGTACTTC. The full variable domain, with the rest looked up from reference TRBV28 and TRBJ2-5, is DVKVTQSSRYLVKRTGEKVFLECVQDMDHENMFWYRQDPGLGLRLIYFSYDVKMKEKGDIPEGYSVSREKKERFSLILESASTNQTSMYLCASSTSGQASGTQYFGPGTRLLVL.